Listed here is a single T cell receptor (beta chain). The sample belongs to a study of blood T cell repertoires in COVID-19. Study details: Some COVID-19 samples were acute and others convalescent; all came from the United States, Italy and Spain. Sources were T cells, B-cell-depleted T cells, or PBMCs; the material itself was cDNA or gDNA.

Per the authors' pipeline: Amplification from reference gene primers served as the basis for estimated nucleated cell counts. Libraries were prepared by immunoSEQ multiplex PCR; TCRdb keeps only in-frame clonotypes and omits some of them. V and J calls and clone size are given by that table; D and trimming were obtained from the DNA. The sample carries around 250,000 clones, 75% to 90% recorded once. Trimming left V 8 bases short and J 1 base short, with 8 bases between. Per the germline V gene, CDR1 is LNHNV and CDR2 is YYDKDF (reference sequence). The CDR3 length is 13 residues. The sample consisted of peripheral blood. This receptor was obtained from a human donor in a cohort sampled during active COVID-19. The chain employs TRBV15 and TRBJ1-4; D is undetermined. CDR3 residues: CATARGTNEKLFF. DNA for the CDR3: TGTGCCACCGCGCGGGGAACTAATGAAAAACTGTTTTTT. Drawing the rest from reference TRBV15 and TRBJ1-4, the complete variable domain is DAMVIQNPRYQVTQFGKPVTLSCSQTLNHNVMYWYQQKSSQAPKLLFHYYDKDFNNEADTPDNFQSRRPNTSFCFLDIRSPGLGDTAMYLCATARGTNEKLFFGSGTQLSVL.